The T cell receptor (beta chain) under discussion was sequenced for a study of identical twins. In this sample, this clonotype turned up a few times. MiXCR was run by TCRdb on the 5' RACE reads, yielding one entry per CDR3 protein. The table lists about 480,000 distinct CDR3 sequences, more than 13% of them singletons, with roughly 0.5% in the top ten. V gave up 1 base and J gave up 2 bases; unmatched junction bases: 8. The CDR3 is 15 amino acids. Germline lookup yields CDR1 DFQATT and CDR2 SNEGSKA (reference sequence). In addition, the sample was reused for a study of yellow fever vaccine responses in identical twins.

The chain is built from TRBV20-1 and TRBJ2-7, with 7 positions matching TRBD2. This TCR was sampled from a woman between 18 and 29 years old in good health. Sample: CD4+ T cells sorted from blood. The CDR3 is CSARATASGAYEQYF. CDR3 DNA: TGCAGTGCTAGAGCTACAGCTAGCGGCGCCTACGAGCAGTACTTC.